These 9 T cell receptor beta chains were all obtained from the same sample, sequenced in a study of CDR3 diversity in severe acne. TCRdb used MiXCR to reprocess the PCR reads, holding one entry per CDR3 protein. This sample has more than 70,000 distinct CDR3 sequences, with about half found just once. Input material: blood. The receptors here all came from a male donor with severe acne vulgaris.

The chain uses TRBV6-4 and TRBJ2-3, with a possible D match to TRBD2 (6 bases). The CDR3 loop spans 14 amino acids. Germline CDR1 is MRHNA and CDR2 is SNTAGT. Trimming removed 4 bases from V and 2 bases from J, with 10 bases in between. DNA of the CDR3: TGTGCCAGCAGTGGCGGGGAGGACACAGATACGCAGTATTTT. Amino acids: CASSGGEDTDTQYF.

The rearrangement uses TRBV6-1 and TRBJ1-2, with D possibly matching TRBD1 (5 bases). Germline V gene sequence: CDR1 MNHNS, CDR2 SASEGT. The CDR3 contains 15 residues. The ends were cut back, 3 bases at V and 3 bases at J, with 14 bases in the middle. The CDR3 loop reads CASSDMGVRDYGYTF. The CDR3 region has the DNA TGTGCCAGCAGTGATATGGGGGTCCGGGACTATGGCTACACCTTC.

This clonotype was seen ten or more times. CDR3 nucleotides: TGTGCCAGCAGTTTAGGGGGGGCAGCCAATGAGCAGTTCTTC. Its protein product is CASSLGGAANEQFF. The chain combines TRBV27 with TRBJ2-1; possible D gene TRBD2, 7 bases. The length of the CDR3 is 14 residues. V was trimmed by 2 bases and J by 6 bases, leaving 11 bases between them. Germline V CDR1 and CDR2: MNHEY, SMNVEV (reference sequence).

This clonotype was seen a single time. The chain recombines TRBV10-3 with TRBJ2-6; unclear D gene. Germline V gene lookup returns CDR1 ENHRY and CDR2 SYGVKD. V was trimmed by 5 bases and J by 3 bases, leaving 8 bases between them. CDR3 size: 14 residues. The CDR3 nucleotides are TGTGCCATCAGTAACTCTGGTGGGGCCAACGTCCTGACTTTC. The encoded protein is CAISNSGGANVLTF.

V usage is TRBV7-9 and J usage is TRBJ1-6; maybe TRBD1 (5 bases). Trimming cost V 5 bases and J 8 bases, with 19 bases left between them. Germline-derived CDR1 and CDR2 are SEHNR and FQNEAQ (reference sequence). The CDR3 covers 16 residues. CDR3 protein: CASSRPTPAGDSPLHF. CDR3 coding DNA: TGTGCCAGCAGCCGACCGACGCCCGCGGGGGATTCACCCCTCCACTTT.

Turning to this clonotype: This sequence may be a read error, since a much larger clone differs from it by one base. J is TRBJ1-1 and V is TRBV2; tentatively, D is TRBD1 (5 bases). Trimming cost V 7 bases and J 4 bases, with 13 bases left between them. The CDR3 totals 13 residues. Germline CDR1 SNHLY, CDR2 FYNNEI. DNA for the CDR3: TGTGCCAGCACTCGACAGTTGACCACTGAAGCTTTCTTT. Its translation is CASTRQLTTEAFF.

The V and J genes are TRBV29-1 and TRBJ1-2; D perhaps matches TRBD1 (5 bases). Germline V gives CDR1 SQVTM, CDR2 ANQGSEA. V dropped 6 bases and J dropped 4 bases, with 12 bases sitting between them. The CDR3 runs 12 residues. Here the CDR3 reads CSVGTGFYGYTF. CDR3 DNA: TGCAGCGTGGGGACGGGATTCTATGGCTACACCTTC. Supplemented by reference TRBV29-1 and TRBJ1-2, the full variable domain reads SAVISQKPSRDICQRGTSLTIQCQVDSQVTMMFWYRQQPGQSLTLIATANQGSEATYESGFVIDKFPISRPNLTFSTLTVSNMSPEDSSIYLCSVGTGFYGYTFGSGTRLTVV.

The chain links TRBV28 to TRBJ2-2; D not resolved. Trimming stripped 2 bases from V and 7 bases from J, with 17 bases between. CDR1 MDHEN and CDR2 SYDVKM come from the germline V gene. There are 16 residues in the CDR3. The CDR3 coding sequence is TGTGCCAGCAGTTTACCGGCCCAGCACTGGGGCGGGGAGCTGTTTTTT. Residues: CASSLPAQHWGGELFF.

The chain couples TRBV2 to TRBJ2-3; 11 positions match TRBD2. V shed 3 bases and J 0 bases; nucleotides not matched to a gene: 11. The CDR3 extends over 19 amino acids. Per germline, CDR1 SNHLY and CDR2 FYNNEI. The chain's CDR3 is CASSDKASGRSTSTDTQYF. The CDR3 DNA reads as TGTGCCAGCAGTGATAAGGCTAGCGGGAGGAGCACTAGCACAGATACGCAGTATTTT.